A single sample gave rise to the 20 T cell receptor beta chains below, sequenced in a study of technical replicates of blood from a handful of donors. Using immunoSEQ multiplex PCR, the repertoire was profiled, and TCRdb retains in-frame clones only, with some absent. Here the sample spans tens of thousands of clones, about 87% being singletons. Sequencing input: PBMCs. Source of these receptors: a human donor in good health. Some clones in this sample may be carry-over from other donors' samples.

This clone has just one count. The chain has TRBV29-1 and TRBJ1-2; D is ambiguous. This CDR3 contains 12 residues. Germline CDR1 and CDR2: SQVTM and ANQGSEA. V shed 3 bases and J shed 3 bases, with 8 bases lying between them. CDR3 sequence (DNA): TGCAGCGTTGAGGGCTACTACTATGGCTACACCTTC. Its translation is CSVEGYYYGYTF.

This chain connects TRBV21-1 to TRBJ2-7; the table's D call TRBD2 went unverified against the DNA. TRBV21-1 is designated a pseudogene. This CDR3 is built from 14 residues. CDR3: CASRGAGGTYEQYF. In DNA, the CDR3 is TGTGCCAGCAGGGGGGCGGGAGGTACCTACGAGCAGTACTTC.

The rearrangement joins TRBV4-3 to TRBJ1-1; 7 bases fit TRBD1. V trimming: 0 bases; J trimming: 5 bases; junction bases outside the gene matches: 3. The CDR3 has 14 residues. Germline V gives CDR1 LGHNA, CDR2 YSLEER. The CDR3 DNA reads TGCGCCAGCAGCCAAGATCCCAGGGGGACTGAAGCTTTCTTT. It encodes CASSQDPRGTEAFF.

The rearrangement uses TRBV6-5 and TRBJ2-2; D is perhaps TRBD1 (6 bases). Germline lookup yields CDR1 MNHEY and CDR2 SVGAGI. This CDR3 has 14 residues. The germline V and J ends were trimmed by 7 bases and 1 base, with 10 bases remaining between them. This CDR3 is CASTPDRNTGELFF. The CDR3 DNA reads as TGTGCCAGCACCCCGGACAGGAACACCGGGGAGCTGTTTTTT.

This chain uses TRBV18 with TRBJ2-7; TRBD1 matches 10 bases. Per germline, CDR1 KGHSH and CDR2 LQKENI. There are 13 residues in the CDR3. The junction had 3 bases not matched to a gene; V was cut back by 3 bases and J by 7 bases. In DNA form, the CDR3 reads TGTGCCAGCTCACCCGGACAGGGGGGAGAGCAGTACTTC. Its protein is CASSPGQGGEQYF.

V is TRBV6-5 and J is TRBJ2-2, with TRBD1 as a possible D gene (5 bases). The CDR3 is 15 residues long. CDR1 is MNHEY and CDR2 is SVGAGI in the germline V gene. The ends were cut back, 8 bases at V and 3 bases at J, with 16 bases in the middle. CDR3 sequence reads: CASSGSTSHTGELFF. As DNA, the CDR3 is TGTGCCAGCTCAGGGTCTACAAGTCACACCGGGGAGCTGTTTTTT.

The J gene is TRBJ2-3, the V gene TRBV19; a possible D gene is TRBD1 (6 bases). The CDR3 length is 15 residues. Trimming pared 8 bases from V and 2 bases from J, leaving 17 bases between. Per germline, CDR1 LNHDA and CDR2 SQIVND (reference sequence). The CDR3 is CASSQGRGHTDTQYF. The DNA for the CDR3 is TGTGCCAGTTCTCAGGGACGGGGACACACAGATACGCAGTATTTT.

The V gene is TRBV9, the J gene TRBJ1-3; maybe TRBD1 (5 bases). V was cut by 0 bases and J by 3 bases, with 19 bases left in between. This CDR3 is 18 amino acids long. The germline V gene encodes CDR1 SGDLS and CDR2 YYNGEE. Written as DNA, the CDR3 is TGTGCCAGCAGCGTAGATATTTTCGGGGACTTGGGTGGAAACACCATATATTTT. This encodes CASSVDIFGDLGGNTIYF.

The V gene is TRBV6-1, the J gene TRBJ2-7; D might be TRBD1 (6 bases). V lost 2 bases and J lost 5, with 13 bases in between. Per the germline V gene, CDR1 is MNHNS and CDR2 is SASEGT. This CDR3 is 14 amino acids long. The CDR3: CASSEPQGLHEQYF. The CDR3 DNA follows: TGTGCCAGCAGTGAACCCCAGGGGCTCCACGAGCAGTACTTC.

About this clone itself: This sample also contains other DNA sequences that code for the same CDR3. The V and J genes are TRBV5-1 and TRBJ1-1, with TRBD1 matching over 7 bases. The germline CDR1 and CDR2 sequences are SGHRS and YFSETQ. The length of the CDR3 is 14 residues. J lost 1 base, V lost 3 bases, and 3 bases had no gene match. In DNA form, the CDR3 reads TGCGCCAGCAGCTCTGGGACAGCGAACACTGAAGCTTTCTTT. Protein: CASSSGTANTEAFF.

Comments on this clone: This specimen includes other DNA sequences encoding the same CDR3. V is TRBV5-1 and J is TRBJ2-7, with D perhaps TRBD1 (6 bases). This CDR3 is 13 amino acids long. CDR1 is SGHRS and CDR2 is YFSETQ in the germline V gene. Trimming left V 4 bases short and J 3 bases short, with 11 bases between. CDR3 sequence: CASSATGNYEQYF. DNA for the CDR3: TGCGCCAGCAGCGCTACAGGGAACTACGAGCAGTACTTC. Using reference TRBV5-1 and TRBJ2-7 for the parts outside the CDR3, the full variable domain is KAGVTQTPRYLIKTRGQQVTLSCSPISGHRSVSWYQQTPGQGLQFLFEYFSETQRNKGNFPGRFSGRQFSNSRSEMNVSTLELGDSALYLCASSATGNYEQYFGPGTRLTVT.

This chain uses TRBV5-4 with TRBJ2-3; 7 nucleotides line up with TRBD2. V was clipped by 4 bases and J by 1 base; unmatched bases: 6. Germline V CDR1 and CDR2: SGHNT, YYREEE (reference sequence). The CDR3 has 15 residues. DNA for the CDR3: TGTGCCAGCAGCCTCGGACTAGTCCGCACAGATACGCAGTATTTT. This translates into CASSLGLVRTDTQYF.

The chain uses TRBV7-2 and TRBJ2-3; 10 nucleotides agree with TRBD2. The ends lost 1 base at V and 2 bases at J; junction bases unmatched: 3. CDR1 is SGHTA and CDR2 is FQGNSA in the germline V gene. The CDR3 runs 16 residues. In DNA form, the CDR3 reads TGTGCCAGCAGCTTAGATGGACTAGCGGACACAGATACGCAGTATTTT. Residues: CASSLDGLADTDTQYF.

The table lists this clone with a count of one. The chain couples TRBV7-9 to TRBJ2-2; D not certain. The V end lost 5 bases, the J end lost 6 bases, and 7 bases lay between the germline ends. This CDR3 spans 12 amino acids. Germline V gene data show CDR1 as SEHNR and CDR2 as FQNEAQ (reference sequence). CDR3 loop: CASSPPAGELFF. CDR3 sequence (DNA): TGTGCCAGCAGCCCCCCCGCCGGGGAGCTGTTTTTT.

The rearrangement links TRBV5-4 to TRBJ1-3; 7 nucleotides line up with TRBD1. J gave up 3 bases and V 3 bases, and 3 bases lay outside the gene matches. Germline V lookup: CDR1 SGHNT, CDR2 YYREEE (reference sequence). This CDR3 has 14 amino acids. CDR3 loop: CASSSGQLGNTIYF. Here the CDR3 DNA reads TGTGCCAGCAGCTCGGGACAGCTTGGAAACACCATATATTTT.

This clone was picked up one time. The rearrangement joins TRBV7-2 to TRBJ2-4, with D possibly matching TRBD2 (6 bases). Looked up from germline, CDR1 is SGHTA and CDR2 is FQGNSA. The CDR3 has 15 amino acids. V gave up 3 bases and J gave up 7 bases, with 16 bases separating them. The CDR3 nucleotides read TGTGCCAGCAGCTTGGGAGGCCTTGGGGCGAACATTCAGTACTTC. It is translated as CASSLGGLGANIQYF.

V usage is TRBV11-3 and J usage is TRBJ2-5; D gene uncertain. The CDR3 runs to 12 residues. V gave up 5 bases and J gave up 5 bases, with 9 bases separating them. The germline V gene encodes CDR1 SGHNT and CDR2 YENEEA. The CDR3 reads CASSITGETQYF. DNA of the CDR3: TGTGCCAGCAGCATCACCGGGGAGACCCAGTACTTC.

The V and J genes are TRBV2 and TRBJ1-5; tentatively, D is TRBD1 (5 bases). Trimming removed 7 bases at V and 6 bases at J, with 16 bases between. The CDR3 loop spans 14 amino acids. Looked up from germline, CDR1 is SNHLY and CDR2 is FYNNEI. The CDR3 loop reads CASTRGTGGQPQHF. CDR3 DNA sequence: TGTGCCAGCACCAGAGGGACCGGGGGTCAGCCCCAGCATTTT.

The V and J genes are TRBV27 and TRBJ2-2, with 11 bases identical to TRBD2. The germline CDR1 and CDR2 sequences are MNHEY and SMNVEV (reference sequence). The CDR3 is 15 amino acids. V lost 3 bases and J lost 5; bases outside the gene matches: 2. CDR3 DNA: TGTGCCAGCAGTTTGTGGACTAGCGGGACCGGGGAGCTGTTTTTT. It specifies CASSLWTSGTGELFF.

The chain joins TRBV7-2 to TRBJ2-1; D unclear. Germline V gene sequence: CDR1 SGHTA, CDR2 FQGNSA. The CDR3 is 14 residues long. With 1 base removed from V and 5 bases from J, the gap between germline ends came to 9 bases. CDR3 in amino acids: CASSLEEFHNEQFF. CDR3 sequence (DNA): TGTGCCAGCAGCTTAGAAGAGTTCCACAATGAGCAGTTCTTC.